The TCR beta chain under discussion was sequenced for a study of a mutant IDH1 vaccine in newly diagnosed glioma. Across the study: Previous care, which was radiotherapy, temozolomide, or both, most often involved both. Study-wide findings and caveats: Among top peripheral T cell clonotypes, changes seemed unrelated to pseudoprogression. Vaccination elicited immune responses in 93.3% of patients.

As regards this clone: Its cognate antigen is unknown.

TCRdb keeps only in-frame clones here, not all; method: immunoSEQ multiplex PCR. Here the sample spans over 30,000 clones, about 83% being singletons. As for time point: week 47, end of study. Every vaccine dose comprised 300 ug of mutant IDH1 20-mer peptide plus topical imiquimod. CDR3 size: 15 residues. V was clipped by 3 bases and J by 11 bases; unmatched bases: 13. Germline CDR1 LNHDA, CDR2 SQIVND (reference sequence). This specimen was PBMCs, taken from a glioma patient whose treatment included an IDH1 peptide vaccine. The TCR was taken from a woman aged 25 to 39 with glioma. The chain employs TRBV19 and TRBJ1-5; 7 nucleotides align to TRBD1. Here the CDR3 reads CASSILRTGTSAQHF. CDR3 in DNA: TGTGCCAGTAGTATCCTCAGGACAGGTACCTCAGCCCAGCATTTT.